This T cell receptor (beta chain) was captured in a study of cytomegalovirus exposure and HLA in healthy donors. On the study more broadly: Earlier, approximately 110 million unique TCR beta sequences were recovered from 200 million or so T cells by an analysis. Study findings and constraints: TCR beta sequences reportedly predicted the HLA-A and HLA-B alleles of most subjects accurately. Most TCR sequences showed up rarely, but some public TCRs showed up in many donors.

Per the germline V gene, CDR1 is SGHTA and CDR2 is FQGNSA. Germline trimming cut 1 base from V and 4 bases from J; bases unmatched to any gene: 6. The CDR3 totals 16 residues. Points on this clone: Its antigen is undetermined.

PCR used 60 Vbeta primers and 13 Jbeta primers. Measured with immunoSEQ multiplex PCR; TCRdb has only the in-frame clones, and not every one. The repertoire holds 200,000 to 250,000 clones, with over 65% as singletons. The source of this sequence is a woman aged 55-75 years in good health and CMV-seropositive. The V and J genes are TRBV7-2 and TRBJ2-3; 9 bases line up with TRBD2. The source material was PBMCs. As DNA, the CDR3 is TGTGCCAGCAGCTTAGTTGGCGGGGGGGCCGCAGATACGCAGTATTTT. Amino acids: CASSLVGGGAADTQYF.